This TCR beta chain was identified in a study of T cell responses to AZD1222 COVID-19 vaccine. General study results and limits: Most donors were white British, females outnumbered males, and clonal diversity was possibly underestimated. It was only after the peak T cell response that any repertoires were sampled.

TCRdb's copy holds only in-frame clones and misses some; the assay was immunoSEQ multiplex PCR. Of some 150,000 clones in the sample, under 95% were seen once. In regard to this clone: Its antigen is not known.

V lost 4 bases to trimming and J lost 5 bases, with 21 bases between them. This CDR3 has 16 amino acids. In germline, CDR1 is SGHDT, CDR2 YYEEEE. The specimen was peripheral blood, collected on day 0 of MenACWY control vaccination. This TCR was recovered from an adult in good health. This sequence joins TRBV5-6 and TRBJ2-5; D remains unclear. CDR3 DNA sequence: TGTGCCAGCAGCCCCAGATACCTAAAGACCCGGGAGACCCAGTACTTC. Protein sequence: CASSPRYLKTRETQYF.